This entry is about one T cell receptor beta chain. This record belongs to a study of blood T cell repertoires in COVID-19. Study background: The cDNA or gDNA used as material had been derived from T cells, B-cell-depleted T cells, or PBMCs.

The method was immunoSEQ multiplex PCR; TCRdb's version includes in-frame clones alone and lacks a portion of them. Here the sample spans about 280,000 clones, about 82% being singletons. Between the trimmed V and J ends, which lost 6 bases and 6 bases, there was a span of 16 bases. Per the germline V gene, CDR1 is LNHDA and CDR2 is SQIVND (reference sequence). This CDR3 is built from 14 residues. The chain has TRBV19 and TRBJ2-3, with D possibly being TRBD1 (5 bases). This clonotype originated in a man in his fifties with active or convalescent COVID-19. Sequenced: peripheral blood. Here the CDR3 reads CASRIRAGLDTQYF. CDR3 nucleotides: TGTGCCAGTAGGATCCGGGCAGGGCTCGATACGCAGTATTTT.